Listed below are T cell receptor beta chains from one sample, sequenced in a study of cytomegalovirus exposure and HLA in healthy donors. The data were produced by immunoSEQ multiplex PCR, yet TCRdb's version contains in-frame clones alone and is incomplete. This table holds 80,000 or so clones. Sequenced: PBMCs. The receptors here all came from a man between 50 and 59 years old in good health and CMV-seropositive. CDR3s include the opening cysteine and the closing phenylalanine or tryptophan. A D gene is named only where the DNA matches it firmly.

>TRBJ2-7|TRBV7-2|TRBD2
TGTGCCAGCAGCCAAGCGGGAGGCGAGTCCTACGAGCAGTACTTC
CASSQAGGESYEQYF
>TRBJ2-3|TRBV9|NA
TGTGCCAGCAGCGTAGGAATAGTGGGAGCGGCTGGGGATACGCAGTATTTT
CASSVGIVGAAGDTQYF
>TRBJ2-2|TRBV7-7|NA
TGTGCCAGCAGCTTAGACGCTACCACCGGGGAGCTGTTTTTT
CASSLDATTGELFF
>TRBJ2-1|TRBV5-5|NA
TGTGCCAGCAGCTTGGGACAGTCCTTCTACAATGAGCAGTTCTTC
CASSLGQSFYNEQFF
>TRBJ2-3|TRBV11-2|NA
TGTGCCAGCAGCTTAGCCCCTGGGGGGAGAGATACGCAGTATTTT
CASSLAPGGRDTQYF
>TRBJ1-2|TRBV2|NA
TGTGCCAGCAGTTGGACTTGGGATGGCTACACCTTC
CASSWTWDGYTF
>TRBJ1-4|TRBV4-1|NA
TGCGCCAGCAGCCAAGGATCAAGGGGATCAGGGCAGGAAAAACTGTTTTTT
CASSQGSRGSGQEKLFF
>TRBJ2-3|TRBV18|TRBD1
TGTGCCAGCTCACCGGAGAGGGGGCCAGGACCAGATACGCAGTATTTT
CASSPERGPGPDTQYF
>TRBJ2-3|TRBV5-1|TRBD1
TGCGCCAGCAACGGACAGGGGGCCGTGGAAGATACGCAGTATTTT
CASNGQGAVEDTQYF
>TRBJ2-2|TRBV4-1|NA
TGCGCCAGCAGCCAAGAGAAAGCGACCGGGGAGCTGTTTTTT
CASSQEKATGELFF
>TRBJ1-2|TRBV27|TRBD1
TGTGCCAGCAGTTCCAGGGGGCTGAATGGCTACACCTTC
CASSSRGLNGYTF
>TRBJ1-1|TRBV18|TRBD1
TGTGCCAGCTCACCAGGACAGGGGAACACTGAAGCTTTCTTT
CASSPGQGNTEAFF
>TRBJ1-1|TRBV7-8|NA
TGTGCCAGCAGCTTAGGGGAGACTGAAGCTTTCTTT
CASSLGETEAFF
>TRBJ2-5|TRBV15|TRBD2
TGTGCCACCAGCAGAGATGGGACTAGTCAGAAGACCCAGTACTTC
CATSRDGTSQKTQYF
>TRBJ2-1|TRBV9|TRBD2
TGTGCCAGCAGCGTAGCGACTAGCGGACCCTACAATGAGCAGTTCTTC
CASSVATSGPYNEQFF
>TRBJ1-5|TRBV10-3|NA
TGTGCCACCCGTCTCGGAGTAAATCAGCCCCAGCATTTT
CATRLGVNQPQHF
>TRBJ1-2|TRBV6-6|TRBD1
TGTGCCAGCAGTTACTCGACAGGGGGGCGGAACTATGGCTACACCTTC
CASSYSTGGRNYGYTF
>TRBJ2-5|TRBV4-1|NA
TGCGCCAGCAGCCAAGGAAGTAGAAGCGAGGCCCAGTACTTC
CASSQGSRSEAQYF
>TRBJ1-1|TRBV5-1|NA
TGCGCCAGCAGCTTGGACCCAGGGGCACGAAACACTGAAGCTTTCTTT
CASSLDPGARNTEAFF
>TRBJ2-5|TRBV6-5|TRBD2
TGTGCCAGCAGAAAAGCGGGACTCCAAGAGACCCAGTACTTC
CASRKAGLQETQYF
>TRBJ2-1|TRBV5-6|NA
TGTGCCAGCAGCTTGTTACCGGTCTCCTACAATGAGCAGTTCTTC
CASSLLPVSYNEQFF
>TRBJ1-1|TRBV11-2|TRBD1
TGTGCCAGCACCACAGGGGGGGGGACTGAAGCTTTCTTT
CASTTGGGTEAFF